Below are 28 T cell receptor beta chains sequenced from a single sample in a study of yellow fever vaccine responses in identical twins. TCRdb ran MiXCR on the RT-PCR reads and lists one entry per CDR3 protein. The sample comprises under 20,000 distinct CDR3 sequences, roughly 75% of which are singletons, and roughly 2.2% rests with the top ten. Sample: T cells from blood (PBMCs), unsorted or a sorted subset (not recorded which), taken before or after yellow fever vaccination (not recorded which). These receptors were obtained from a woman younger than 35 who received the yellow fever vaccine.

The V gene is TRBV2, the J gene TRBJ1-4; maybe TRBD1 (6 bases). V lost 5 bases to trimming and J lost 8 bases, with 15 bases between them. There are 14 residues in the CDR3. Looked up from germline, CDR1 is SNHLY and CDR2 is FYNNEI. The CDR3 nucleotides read TGTGCCAGCAGTCAACAGGGAGGGGGGGAAAAACTGTTTTTT. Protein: CASSQQGGGEKLFF.

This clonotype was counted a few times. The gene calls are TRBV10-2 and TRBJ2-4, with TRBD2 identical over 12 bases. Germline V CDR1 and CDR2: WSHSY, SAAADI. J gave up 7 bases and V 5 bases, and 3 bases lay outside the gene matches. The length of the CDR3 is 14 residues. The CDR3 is CASSTGTSGNIQYF. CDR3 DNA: TGCGCCAGCAGTACGGGGACTAGCGGGAACATTCAGTACTTC.

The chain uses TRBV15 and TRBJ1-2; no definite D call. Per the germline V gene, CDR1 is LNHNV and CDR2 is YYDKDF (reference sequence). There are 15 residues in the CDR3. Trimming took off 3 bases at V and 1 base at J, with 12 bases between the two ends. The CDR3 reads CATSRGTEVNYGYTF. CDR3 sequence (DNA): TGTGCCACCAGCAGGGGCACGGAGGTTAACTATGGCTACACCTTC.

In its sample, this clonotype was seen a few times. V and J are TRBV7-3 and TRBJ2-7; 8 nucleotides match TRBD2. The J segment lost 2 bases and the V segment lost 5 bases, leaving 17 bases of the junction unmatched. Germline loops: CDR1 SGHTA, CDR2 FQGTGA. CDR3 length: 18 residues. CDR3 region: CASSLRSARTSRPYEQYF. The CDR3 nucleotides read TGTGCCAGCAGCCTAAGGTCGGCCAGGACTAGCCGCCCCTACGAGCAGTACTTC.

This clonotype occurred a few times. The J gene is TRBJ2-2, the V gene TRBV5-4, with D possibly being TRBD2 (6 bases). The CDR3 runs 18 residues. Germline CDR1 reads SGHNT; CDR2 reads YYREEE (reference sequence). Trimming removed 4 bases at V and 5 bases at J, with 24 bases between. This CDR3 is CASSIPRAGPRGTGELFF. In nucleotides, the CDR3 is TGTGCCAGCAGCATCCCCCGGGCGGGACCTCGAGGGACCGGGGAGCTGTTTTTT. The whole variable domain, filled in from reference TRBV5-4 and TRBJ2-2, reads ETGVTQSPTHLIKTRGQQVTLRCSSQSGHNTVSWYQQALGQGPQFIFQYYREEENGRGNFPPRFSGLQFPNYSSELNVNALELDDSALYLCASSIPRAGPRGTGELFFGEGSRLTVL.

DNA of the CDR3: TGTGCCAGCAGCATCCGACAGTCCTCACCCCTCCACTTT. This translates into CASSIRQSSPLHF. V gene TRBV13 combines with J gene TRBJ1-6, with D possibly matching TRBD1 (5 bases). The CDR3 has 13 amino acids. Per germline, CDR1 PRHDT and CDR2 FYEKMQ (reference sequence). Trimming removed 5 bases from V and 10 bases from J, with 12 bases in between.

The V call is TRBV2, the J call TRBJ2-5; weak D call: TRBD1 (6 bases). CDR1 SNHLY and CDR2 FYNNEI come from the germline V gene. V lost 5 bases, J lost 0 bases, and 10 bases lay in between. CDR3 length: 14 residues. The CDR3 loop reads CASSPGHNQETQYF. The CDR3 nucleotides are TGTGCCAGCAGTCCGGGACATAACCAAGAGACCCAGTACTTC.

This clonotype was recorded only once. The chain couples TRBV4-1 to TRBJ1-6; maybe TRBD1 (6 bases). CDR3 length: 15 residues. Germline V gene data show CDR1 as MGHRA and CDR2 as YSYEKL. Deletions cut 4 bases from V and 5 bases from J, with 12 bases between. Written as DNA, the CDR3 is TGCGCCAGCAGCCTATCTCAGGGGAATAATTCACCCCTCCACTTT. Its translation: CASSLSQGNNSPLHF.

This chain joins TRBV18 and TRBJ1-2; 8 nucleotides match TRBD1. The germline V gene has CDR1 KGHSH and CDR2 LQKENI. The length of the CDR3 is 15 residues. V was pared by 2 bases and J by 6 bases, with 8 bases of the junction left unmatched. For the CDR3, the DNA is TGTGCCAGCTCACCAATACCGGGACAGGCGAATGGCTACACCTTC. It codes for CASSPIPGQANGYTF.

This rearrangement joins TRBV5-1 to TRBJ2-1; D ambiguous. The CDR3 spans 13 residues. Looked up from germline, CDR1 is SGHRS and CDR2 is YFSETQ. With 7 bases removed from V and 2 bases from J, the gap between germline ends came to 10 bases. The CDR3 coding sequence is TGCGCCAGCGCCGTCGAGGCCTACAATGAGCAGTTCTTC. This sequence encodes CASAVEAYNEQFF.

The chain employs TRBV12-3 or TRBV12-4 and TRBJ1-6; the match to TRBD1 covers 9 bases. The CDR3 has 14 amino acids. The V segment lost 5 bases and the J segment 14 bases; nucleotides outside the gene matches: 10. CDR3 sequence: CASSPGQGRRALHF. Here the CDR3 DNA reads TGTGCCAGCAGTCCCGGACAGGGGAGGCGGGCCCTCCACTTT.

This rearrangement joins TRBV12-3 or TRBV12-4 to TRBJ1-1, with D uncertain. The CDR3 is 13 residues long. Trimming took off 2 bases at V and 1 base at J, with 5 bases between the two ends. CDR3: CASSLTENTEAFF. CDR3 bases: TGTGCCAGCAGTTTAACTGAGAACACTGAAGCTTTCTTT.

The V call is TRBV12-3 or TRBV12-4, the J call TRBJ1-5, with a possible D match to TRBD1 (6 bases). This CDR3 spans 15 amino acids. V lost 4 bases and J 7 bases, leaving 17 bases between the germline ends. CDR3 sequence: CASSSQGNRGQPQHF. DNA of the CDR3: TGTGCCAGCAGTTCTCAGGGGAACCGGGGGCAGCCCCAGCATTTT.

The CDR3 nucleotides read TGTGCCAGCAGTTACTCGAAGGGGGGGATGGGCTACAATGAGCAGTTCTTC. Amino acid sequence: CASSYSKGGMGYNEQFF. The V call is TRBV6-5, the J call TRBJ2-1; D possibly corresponds to TRBD2 (7 bases). The germline gives CDR1 MNHEY, CDR2 SVGAGI. CDR3 length equals 17 residues. Trimming stripped 0 bases from V and 3 bases from J, with 15 bases between.

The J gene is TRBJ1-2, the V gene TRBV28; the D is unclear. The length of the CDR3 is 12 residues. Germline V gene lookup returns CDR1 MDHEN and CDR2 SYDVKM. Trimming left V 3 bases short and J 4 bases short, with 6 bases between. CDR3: CASSLVSYGYTF. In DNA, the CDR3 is TGTGCCAGCAGTTTGGTCTCCTATGGCTACACCTTC.

The CDR3 nucleotides are TGTGCCAGCAGCTTAATACGCGAGACCCAGTACTTC. Translated: CASSLIRETQYF. The chain uses TRBV11-1 and TRBJ2-5; the D is unclear. Trimming took off 2 bases at V and 5 bases at J, with 6 bases between the two ends. Germline assignment: CDR1 SGHAT and CDR2 FQDESV (reference sequence). CDR3 length equals 12 residues. The complete variable domain, with remaining parts taken from reference TRBV11-1 and TRBJ2-5, reads EAEVAQSPRYKITEKSQAVAFWCDPISGHATLYWYRQILGQGPELLVQFQDESVVDDSQLPKDRFSAERLKGVDSTLKIQPAELGDSAMYLCASSLIRETQYFGPGTRLLVL.

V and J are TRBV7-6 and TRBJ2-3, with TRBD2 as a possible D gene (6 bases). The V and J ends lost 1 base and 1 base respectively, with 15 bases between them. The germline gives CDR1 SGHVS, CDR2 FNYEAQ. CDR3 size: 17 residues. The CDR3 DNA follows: TGTGCCAGCAGCTTAGAGGTCGGGAGAGGGGGCACAGATACGCAGTATTTT. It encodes CASSLEVGRGGTDTQYF.

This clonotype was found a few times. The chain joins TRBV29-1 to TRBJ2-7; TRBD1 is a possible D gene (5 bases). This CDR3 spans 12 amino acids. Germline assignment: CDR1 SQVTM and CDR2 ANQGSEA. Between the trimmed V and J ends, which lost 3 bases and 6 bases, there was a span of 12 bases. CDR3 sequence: CSVEGDSSEQYF. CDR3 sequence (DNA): TGCAGCGTTGAGGGCGACAGTTCCGAGCAGTACTTC.

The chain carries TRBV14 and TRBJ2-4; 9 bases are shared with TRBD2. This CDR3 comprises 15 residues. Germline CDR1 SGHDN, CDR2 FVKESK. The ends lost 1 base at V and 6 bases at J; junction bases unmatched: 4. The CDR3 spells CASSQATGLANIQYF. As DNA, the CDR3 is TGTGCCAGCAGCCAAGCAACGGGACTAGCAAACATTCAGTACTTC.

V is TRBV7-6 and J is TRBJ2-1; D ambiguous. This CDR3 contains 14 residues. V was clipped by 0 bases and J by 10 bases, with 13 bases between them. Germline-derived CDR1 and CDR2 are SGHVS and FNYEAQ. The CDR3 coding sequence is TGTGCCAGCAGCTTAGCGGTGAGGCGCAGCGAGCAGTTCTTC. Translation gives CASSLAVRRSEQFF.

DNA of the CDR3: TGTGCCAGCAGTTTTGGACTAGCGGGGGGCGGAGATACGCAGTATTTT. Protein: CASSFGLAGGGDTQYF. This chain joins TRBV12-3 or TRBV12-4 and TRBJ2-3; 14 nucleotides match TRBD2. Trimming cost V 3 bases and J 5 bases; bases outside gene matches: 4. This CDR3 is 16 amino acids long.

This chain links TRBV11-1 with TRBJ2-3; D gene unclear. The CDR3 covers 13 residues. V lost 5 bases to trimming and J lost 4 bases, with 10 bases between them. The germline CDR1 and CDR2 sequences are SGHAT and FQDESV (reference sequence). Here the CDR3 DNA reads TGTGCCAGCAGCCACCCTGCCCCAGATACGCAGTATTTT. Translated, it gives CASSHPAPDTQYF.

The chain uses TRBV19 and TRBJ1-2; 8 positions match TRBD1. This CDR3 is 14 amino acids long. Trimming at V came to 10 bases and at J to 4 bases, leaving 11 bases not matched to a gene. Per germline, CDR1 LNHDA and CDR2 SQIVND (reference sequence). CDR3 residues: CATQPGTGVYGYTF. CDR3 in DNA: TGTGCCACCCAACCCGGGACAGGTGTCTATGGCTACACCTTC.

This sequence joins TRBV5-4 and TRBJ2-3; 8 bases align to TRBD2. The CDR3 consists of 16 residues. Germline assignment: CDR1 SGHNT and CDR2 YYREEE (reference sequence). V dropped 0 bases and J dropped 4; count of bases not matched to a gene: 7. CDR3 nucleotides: TGTGCCAGCAGCTTGGTCCAGCGGGGGACCTCAGATACGCAGTATTTT. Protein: CASSLVQRGTSDTQYF.

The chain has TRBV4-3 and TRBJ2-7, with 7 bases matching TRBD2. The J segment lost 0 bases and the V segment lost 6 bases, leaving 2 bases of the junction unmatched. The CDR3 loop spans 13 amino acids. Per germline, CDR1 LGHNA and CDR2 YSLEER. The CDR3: CASRGGGSYEQYF. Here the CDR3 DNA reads TGCGCCAGCAGGGGCGGGGGCTCCTACGAGCAGTACTTC.

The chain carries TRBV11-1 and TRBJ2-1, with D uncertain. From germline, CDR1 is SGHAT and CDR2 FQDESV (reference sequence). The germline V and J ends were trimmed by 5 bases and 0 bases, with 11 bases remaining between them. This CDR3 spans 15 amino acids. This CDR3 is CASSPPGSSYNEQFF. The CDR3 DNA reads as TGTGCCAGCAGCCCACCGGGTAGCTCCTACAATGAGCAGTTCTTC.

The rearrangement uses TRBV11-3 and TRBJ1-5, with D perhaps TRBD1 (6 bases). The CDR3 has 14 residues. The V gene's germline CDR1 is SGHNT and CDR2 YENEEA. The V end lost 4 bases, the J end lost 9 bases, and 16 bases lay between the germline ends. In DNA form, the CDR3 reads TGTGCCAGCAGCTCTGGGGAGGGGGTCCGGCCCCAGCATTTT. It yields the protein CASSSGEGVRPQHF.

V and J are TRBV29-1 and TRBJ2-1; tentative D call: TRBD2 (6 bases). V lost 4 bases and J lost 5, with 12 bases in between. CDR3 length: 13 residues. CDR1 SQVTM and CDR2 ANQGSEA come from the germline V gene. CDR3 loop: CSVGWRDHNEQFF. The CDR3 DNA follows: TGCAGCGTTGGCTGGCGGGACCACAATGAGCAGTTCTTC.